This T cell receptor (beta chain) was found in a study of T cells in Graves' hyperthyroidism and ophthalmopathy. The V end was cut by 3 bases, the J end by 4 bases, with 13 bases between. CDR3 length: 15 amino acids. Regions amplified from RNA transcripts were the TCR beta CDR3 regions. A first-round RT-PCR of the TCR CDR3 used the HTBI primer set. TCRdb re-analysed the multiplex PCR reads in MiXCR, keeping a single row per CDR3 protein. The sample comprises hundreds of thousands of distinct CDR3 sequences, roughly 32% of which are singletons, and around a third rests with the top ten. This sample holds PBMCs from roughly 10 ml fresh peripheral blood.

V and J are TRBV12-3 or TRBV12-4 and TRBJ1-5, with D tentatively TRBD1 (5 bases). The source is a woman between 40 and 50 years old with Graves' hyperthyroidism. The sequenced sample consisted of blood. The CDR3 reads CASSFGTALNQPQHF. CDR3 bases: TGTGCCAGCAGTTTTGGGACGGCGTTGAATCAGCCCCAGCATTTT.